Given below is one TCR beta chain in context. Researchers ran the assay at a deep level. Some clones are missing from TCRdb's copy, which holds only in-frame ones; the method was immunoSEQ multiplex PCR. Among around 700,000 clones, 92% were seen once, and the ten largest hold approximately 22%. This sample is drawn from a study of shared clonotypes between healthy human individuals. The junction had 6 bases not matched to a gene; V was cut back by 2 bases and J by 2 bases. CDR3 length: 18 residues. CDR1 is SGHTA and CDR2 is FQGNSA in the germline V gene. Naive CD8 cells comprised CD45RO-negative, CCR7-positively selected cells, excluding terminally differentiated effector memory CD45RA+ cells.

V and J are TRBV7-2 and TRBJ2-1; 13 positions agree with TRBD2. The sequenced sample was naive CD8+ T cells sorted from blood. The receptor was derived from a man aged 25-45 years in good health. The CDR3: CASSLRTSGSIAYNEQFF. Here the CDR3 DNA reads TGTGCCAGCAGCTTACGGACTAGCGGGAGTATCGCCTACAATGAGCAGTTCTTC.